The entry below describes one T cell receptor (beta chain). Antigen specificity is unknown. The CDR3 is 13 amino acids. Trimming pared 2 bases from V and 4 bases from J, leaving 8 bases between. Germline CDR1 reads SGHTA; CDR2 reads FQGNSA. These data are taken from a study of shared clonotypes between healthy human individuals. Study-level points and caveats: Sampling involved blood alone; tissue repertoires likely differ.

Genomic DNA of each subset was evenly split across several immunoSEQ plates. Using immunoSEQ multiplex PCR, the repertoire was profiled, and TCRdb retains in-frame clones only, with some absent. The repertoire holds 470,000 or so clones, with roughly 80% as singletons. The material sequenced was PBMCs. The source of this sequence is a woman aged 40 to 55 in good health. Some clones in this sample may be carry-over from other donors' samples. The chain couples TRBV7-2 to TRBJ2-5, with TRBD1 as a possible D gene (5 bases). In DNA, the CDR3 is TGTGCCAGCAGCTTAAGACAGAGAGAGACCCAGTACTTC. It translates to CASSLRQRETQYF.